This paragraph covers one T cell receptor beta chain sequence. Its specificity is unknown. The data stem from a study of shared clonotypes between healthy human individuals. Assay used: immunoSEQ multiplex PCR; TCRdb lists only in-frame clones, some missing. The table shows around 2.5 million clones, with roughly 93% occurring only once. Study-wide results and caveats: Read depth was anticipated to influence clonotype sharing among donors. It was only blood that was sampled, and tissue repertoires likely differ.

What was sequenced was naive CD4+ T cells from PBMCs. The subset denotes: CD45RA+ positively selected. The receptor was derived from a man between 18 and 29 years old in good health. Some clones in this sample may be carry-over from other donors' samples.

This CDR3 is CASSLEFETQYF. DNA for the CDR3: TGCGCCAGCAGCTTGGAGTTCGAGACCCAGTACTTC. V and J are TRBV5-1 and TRBJ2-5, with D uncertain. This CDR3 comprises 12 residues. From germline, CDR1 is SGHRS and CDR2 YFSETQ. Trimming stripped 0 bases from V and 5 bases from J, with 5 bases between.